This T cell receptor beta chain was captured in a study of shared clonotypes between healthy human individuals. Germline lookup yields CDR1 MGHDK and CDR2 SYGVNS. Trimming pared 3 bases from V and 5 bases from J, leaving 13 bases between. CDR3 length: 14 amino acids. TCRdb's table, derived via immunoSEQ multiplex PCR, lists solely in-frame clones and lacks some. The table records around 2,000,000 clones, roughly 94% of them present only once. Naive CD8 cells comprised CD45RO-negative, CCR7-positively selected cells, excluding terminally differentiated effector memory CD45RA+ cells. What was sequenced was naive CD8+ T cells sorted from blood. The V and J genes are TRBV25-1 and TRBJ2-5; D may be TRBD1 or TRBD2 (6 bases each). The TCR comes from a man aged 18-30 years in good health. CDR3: CASSELGGDETQYF. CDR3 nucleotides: TGTGCCAGCAGTGAGTTGGGGGGCGACGAGACCCAGTACTTC. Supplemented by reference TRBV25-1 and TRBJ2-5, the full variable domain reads EADIYQTPRYLVIGTGKKITLECSQTMGHDKMYWYQQDPGMELHLIHYSYGVNSTEKGDLSSESTVSRIRTEHFPLTLESARPSHTSQYLCASSELGGDETQYFGPGTRLLVL.